This T cell receptor (beta chain) derives from a study of identifying expanded T cells in peripheral blood. Produced via immunoSEQ multiplex PCR; TCRdb's table is partial and in-frame only. The repertoire holds approximately 86,000 clones, 70% to 90% seen once, with just under 4.5% in the top ten. The CDR3 totals 14 residues. V was cut by 4 bases and J by 5 bases, with 14 bases left in between. The germline V gene has CDR1 LNHDA and CDR2 SQIVND (reference sequence). The sequence derives from a person between 18 and 75 years old in good health. Material for sequencing was blood. The chain is built from TRBV19 and TRBJ1-1, with D perhaps TRBD1 (5 bases). CDR3 amino acids: CASSNPRVRTEAFF. DNA for the CDR3: TGTGCCAGTAGTAATCCCAGGGTTCGGACTGAAGCTTTCTTT.